This is a list of T cell receptor beta chains from one sample in a study of glioma-infiltrating T cells after dendritic cell vaccination. Clones were read by immunoSEQ multiplex PCR, and TCRdb kept only the in-frame ones, dropping some. The data contain about 65,000 clones, about 89% of them singletons. The sequenced sample was blood, obtained after dendritic cell vaccination. These receptors were collected from a human donor with glioblastoma. The CDR3 runs from the conserved cysteine through the conserved F or W. A D gene is named only where the DNA matches it firmly. Not all rows give a size; the values are once, few, many and, for expanded clones, a class.

abundance: .; d_gene: TRBD2; j_gene: TRBJ2-5; len: 17; v_gene: TRBV9; CDR3aa: CASSVGGRAGGQETQYF; CDR3nt: TGTGCCAGCAGCGTAGGTGGCCGGGCGGGGGGGCAGGAGACCCAGTACTTC
abundance: .; d_gene: TRBD2; j_gene: TRBJ2-7; len: 11; v_gene: TRBV5-6; CDR3aa: CASSFGTKQYF; CDR3nt: TGTGCCAGCAGCTTTGGGACTAAGCAGTACTTC
abundance: .; d_gene: .; j_gene: TRBJ1-1; len: 19; v_gene: TRBV18; CDR3aa: CASSPKGWRVSAGGTEAFF; CDR3nt: TGTGCCAGCTCACCAAAAGGTTGGAGGGTCAGCGCGGGGGGCACTGAAGCTTTCTTT
abundance: .; d_gene: .; j_gene: TRBJ2-2; len: 15; v_gene: TRBV7-2; CDR3aa: CASSFSGAPSGELFF; CDR3nt: TGTGCCAGCAGCTTTTCAGGGGCGCCGTCCGGGGAGCTGTTTTTT
abundance: .; d_gene: TRBD1; j_gene: TRBJ1-5; len: 14; v_gene: TRBV27; CDR3aa: CASRDRDSNQPQHF; CDR3nt: TGTGCCAGCAGGGACAGGGATAGCAATCAGCCCCAGCATTTT
abundance: .; d_gene: .; j_gene: TRBJ1-2; len: 15; v_gene: TRBV7-7; CDR3aa: CASSASPSANYGYTF; CDR3nt: TGTGCCAGCAGCGCCTCCCCCTCAGCTAACTATGGCTACACCTTC
abundance: .; d_gene: .; j_gene: TRBJ1-2; len: 13; v_gene: TRBV19; CDR3aa: CASSPGENYGYTF; CDR3nt: TGTGCCAGTAGCCCGGGAGAAAACTATGGCTACACCTTC
abundance: .; d_gene: TRBD2; j_gene: TRBJ2-7; len: 16; v_gene: TRBV5-4; CDR3aa: CASSLGSGGLSYEQYF; CDR3nt: TGTGCCAGCAGCTTGGGTAGCGGGGGGCTCTCCTACGAGCAGTACTTC
abundance: .; d_gene: TRBD2; j_gene: TRBJ2-3; len: 15; v_gene: TRBV6-1; CDR3aa: CASSEGLAGADTQYF; CDR3nt: TGTGCCAGCAGTGAAGGACTAGCGGGAGCAGATACGCAGTATTTT
abundance: .; d_gene: .; j_gene: TRBJ1-1; len: 14; v_gene: TRBV10-3; CDR3aa: CAISGQYMNTEAFF; CDR3nt: TGTGCCATCAGCGGACAGTACATGAACACTGAAGCTTTCTTT
abundance: .; d_gene: TRBD2; j_gene: TRBJ2-7; len: 14; v_gene: TRBV5-1; CDR3aa: CASSGGTVSYEQYF; CDR3nt: TGCGCCAGCTCCGGGGGGACGGTCTCCTACGAGCAGTACTTC
abundance: .; d_gene: TRBD2; j_gene: TRBJ2-7; len: 14; v_gene: TRBV19; CDR3aa: CASTPGRSSYEQYF; CDR3nt: TGTGCCAGTACCCCCGGGAGGAGCTCCTACGAGCAGTACTTC
abundance: .; d_gene: .; j_gene: TRBJ1-1; len: 15; v_gene: TRBV7-9; CDR3aa: CASSTFGIWYSEAFF; CDR3nt: TGTGCCAGCAGCACCTTCGGGATTTGGTACTCTGAAGCTTTCTTT
abundance: .; d_gene: TRBD1; j_gene: TRBJ2-7; len: 16; v_gene: TRBV18; CDR3aa: CASSPPRTGMGYEQYF; CDR3nt: TGTGCCAGCTCACCACCGAGGACAGGTATGGGCTACGAGCAGTACTTC
abundance: .; d_gene: TRBD2; j_gene: TRBJ2-5; len: 16; v_gene: TRBV15; CDR3aa: CATSRVGLAGTETQYF; CDR3nt: TGTGCCACCAGCAGAGTGGGGCTAGCGGGAACGGAGACCCAGTACTTC
abundance: .; d_gene: .; j_gene: TRBJ2-2; len: 11; v_gene: TRBV29-1; CDR3aa: CSGRYTGELFF; CDR3nt: TGCAGCGGGCGGTACACCGGGGAGCTGTTTTTT
abundance: .; d_gene: TRBD2; j_gene: TRBJ2-7; len: 15; v_gene: TRBV6-1; CDR3aa: CASIPSGGVSYEQYF; CDR3nt: TGTGCCAGCATTCCTAGCGGGGGGGTTTCCTACGAGCAGTACTTC
abundance: once; d_gene: TRBD2; j_gene: TRBJ2-7; len: 15; v_gene: TRBV5-1; CDR3aa: CASSFLREANYEQYF; CDR3nt: TGCGCCAGCAGCTTTCTGCGGGAGGCTAACTACGAGCAGTACTTC
abundance: .; d_gene: .; j_gene: TRBJ2-1; len: 11; v_gene: TRBV30; CDR3aa: CAWSVLGEQFF; CDR3nt: TGTGCCTGGAGTGTACTAGGTGAGCAGTTCTTC
abundance: .; d_gene: TRBD1; j_gene: TRBJ1-5; len: 13; v_gene: TRBV19; CDR3aa: CASSISSGQGQHF; CDR3nt: TGTGCCAGTAGTATTTCGTCGGGACAGGGGCAACATTTT
abundance: few; d_gene: TRBD1; j_gene: TRBJ2-3; len: 15; v_gene: TRBV10-3; CDR3aa: CASRDRGLGTDTQYF; CDR3nt: TGTGCCTCCCGGGACAGGGGATTGGGCACAGATACGCAGTATTTT
abundance: .; d_gene: .; j_gene: TRBJ1-2; len: 13; v_gene: TRBV19; CDR3aa: CASSIDELSGYTF; CDR3nt: TGTGCCAGTAGTATAGACGAACTCTCTGGCTACACCTTC